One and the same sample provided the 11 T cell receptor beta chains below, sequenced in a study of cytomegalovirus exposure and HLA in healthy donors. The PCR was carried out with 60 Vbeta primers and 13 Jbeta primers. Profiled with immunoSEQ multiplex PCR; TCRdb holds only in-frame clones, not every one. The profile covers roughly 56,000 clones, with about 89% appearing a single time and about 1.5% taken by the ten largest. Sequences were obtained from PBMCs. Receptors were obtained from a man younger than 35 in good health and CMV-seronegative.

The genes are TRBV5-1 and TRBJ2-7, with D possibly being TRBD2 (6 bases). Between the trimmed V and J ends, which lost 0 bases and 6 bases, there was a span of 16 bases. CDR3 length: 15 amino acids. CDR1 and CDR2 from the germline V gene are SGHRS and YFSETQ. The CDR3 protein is CASSLDPSAGSEQYF. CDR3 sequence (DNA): TGCGCCAGCAGCTTGGACCCCTCTGCGGGGAGCGAGCAGTACTTC. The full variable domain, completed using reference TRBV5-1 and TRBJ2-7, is KAGVTQTPRYLIKTRGQQVTLSCSPISGHRSVSWYQQTPGQGLQFLFEYFSETQRNKGNFPGRFSGRQFSNSRSEMNVSTLELGDSALYLCASSLDPSAGSEQYFGPGTRLTVT.

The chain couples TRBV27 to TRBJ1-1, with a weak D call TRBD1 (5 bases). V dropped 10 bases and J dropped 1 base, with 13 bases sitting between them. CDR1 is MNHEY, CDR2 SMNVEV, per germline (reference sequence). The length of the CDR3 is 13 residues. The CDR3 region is CAIRGRGNTEAFF. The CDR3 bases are TGTGCCATCCGGGGGAGGGGGAACACTGAAGCTTTCTTT.

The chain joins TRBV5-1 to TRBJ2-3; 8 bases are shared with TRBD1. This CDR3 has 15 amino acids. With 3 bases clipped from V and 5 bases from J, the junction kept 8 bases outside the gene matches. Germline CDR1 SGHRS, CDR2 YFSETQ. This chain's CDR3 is CASSSTGTGRDTQYF. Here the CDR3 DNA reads TGCGCCAGCAGCTCAACCGGGACAGGCAGAGATACGCAGTATTTT.

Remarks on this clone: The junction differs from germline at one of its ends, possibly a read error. The CDR3 sequence is CASGPQGTYGQYF. The DNA for the CDR3 is TGTGCCAGCGGTCCACAGGGAACTTACGGGCAGTACTTC. This chain connects TRBV7-2 to TRBJ2-7, with D maybe TRBD1 (6 bases). The V gene's germline CDR1 is SGHTA and CDR2 FQGNSA. The CDR3 contains 13 residues. Combining the CDR3 with reference TRBV7-2 and TRBJ2-7 gives the whole variable domain GAGVSQSPSNKVTEKGKDVELRCDPISGHTALYWYRQSLGQGLEFLIYFQGNSAPDKSGLPSDRFSAERTGGSVSTLTIQRTQQEDSAVYLCASGPQGTYGQYFGPGTRLTVT.

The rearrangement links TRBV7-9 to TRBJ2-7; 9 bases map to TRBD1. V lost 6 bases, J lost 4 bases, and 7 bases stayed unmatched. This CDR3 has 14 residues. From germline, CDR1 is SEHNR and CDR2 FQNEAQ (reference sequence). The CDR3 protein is CASRPGQGQYEQYF. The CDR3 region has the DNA TGTGCCAGCAGACCCGGACAGGGGCAGTACGAGCAGTACTTC.

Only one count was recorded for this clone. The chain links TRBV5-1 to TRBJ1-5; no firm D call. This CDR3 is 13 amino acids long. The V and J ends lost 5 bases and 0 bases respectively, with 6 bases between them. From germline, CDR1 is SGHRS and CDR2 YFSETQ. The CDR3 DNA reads TGCGCCAGCAGTGCGTCTAGCAATCAGCCCCAGCATTTT. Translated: CASSASSNQPQHF.

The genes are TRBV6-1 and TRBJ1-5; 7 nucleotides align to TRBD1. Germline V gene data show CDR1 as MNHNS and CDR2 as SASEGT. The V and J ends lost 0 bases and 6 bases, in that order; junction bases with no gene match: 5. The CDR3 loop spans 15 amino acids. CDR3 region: CASSEARGIGQPQHF. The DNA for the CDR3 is TGTGCCAGCAGTGAAGCCAGGGGGATCGGTCAGCCCCAGCATTTT.

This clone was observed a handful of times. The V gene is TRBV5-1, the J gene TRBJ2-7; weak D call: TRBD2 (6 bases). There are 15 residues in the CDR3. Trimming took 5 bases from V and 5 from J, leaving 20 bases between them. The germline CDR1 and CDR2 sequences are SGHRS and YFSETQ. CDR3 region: CASRENTGTENEQYF. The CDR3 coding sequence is TGCGCCAGCAGGGAAAATACCGGGACTGAAAACGAGCAGTACTTC.

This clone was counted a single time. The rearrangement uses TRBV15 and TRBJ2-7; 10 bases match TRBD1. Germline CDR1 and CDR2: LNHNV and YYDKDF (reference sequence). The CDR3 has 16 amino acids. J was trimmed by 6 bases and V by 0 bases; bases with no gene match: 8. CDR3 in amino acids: CATSRERTGGAIEQYF. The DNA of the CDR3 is TGTGCCACCAGCAGAGAACGGACAGGGGGAGCAATCGAGCAGTACTTC.

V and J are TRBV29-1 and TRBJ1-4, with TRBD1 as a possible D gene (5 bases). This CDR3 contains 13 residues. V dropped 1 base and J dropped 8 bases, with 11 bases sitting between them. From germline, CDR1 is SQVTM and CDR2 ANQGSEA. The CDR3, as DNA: TGCAGCGTTGAAGGATTGGAGGGGGAAAAACTGTTTTTT. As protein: CSVEGLEGEKLFF.

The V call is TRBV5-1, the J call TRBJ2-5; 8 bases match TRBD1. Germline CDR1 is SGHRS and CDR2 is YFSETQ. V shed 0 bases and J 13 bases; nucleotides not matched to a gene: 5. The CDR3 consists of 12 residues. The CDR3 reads CASSLGGQGLYF. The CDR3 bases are TGCGCCAGCAGCTTGGGTGGACAGGGTTTGTACTTC.